This note documents a single TCR beta chain sequence. Its antigen is not identified. Clones were sequenced by immunoSEQ multiplex PCR, and TCRdb holds only the in-frame ones, with some missing. The sample lists under 75,000 clones, about 90% seen once, with about 4.2% in the top ten. The data belong to a study of graft-versus-host responses after intestinal transplantation. As for the study in general: The study gave all recipients anti-thymocyte globulin induction, then tacrolimus and steroids for roughly 3 years. General study findings and limits: Some GvH clones were seen earlier in gut or blood, suggesting intestinal origin. Researchers found peak circulating GvH clone levels linked to early post-transplant HvG declines.

This CDR3 contains 15 residues. Germline CDR1 and CDR2: MNHEY and SVGAGI. V lost 5 bases and J 2 bases, leaving 13 bases between the germline ends. The specimen comprised unstimulated CD8+ T cells sorted from spleen or lymph node cells, sampled before transplant. The receptor was derived from a human donor who was the organ donor for an intestinal transplant. V usage is TRBV6-5 and J usage is TRBJ1-5, with D possibly matching TRBD1 (6 bases). CDR3 loop: CASSRQGNGNQPQHF. DNA for the CDR3: TGTGCCAGCAGTCGTCAGGGGAACGGCAATCAGCCCCAGCATTTT.